This T cell receptor beta chain was found in a study of T cells in localized non-small cell lung cancer. Repertoires were generated with immunoSEQ multiplex PCR, while TCRdb's copy carries only in-frame clones and drops some. Among 50,000 to 60,000 clones listed, around 80% were seen once. Study-wide results and caveats: Among the top 100 tumor clones, a median 57 appeared in adjacent lung. Higher adjacent-lung clonality was associated with shorter survival. Heterogeneity stays possible, as sequencing covered only one tumor region.

The CDR3 runs 16 residues. About this clone: As yet, its antigen is unknown.

The material sequenced was PBMCs, taken before any cancer treatment. The chain links TRBV21-1 to TRBJ1-1; TRBD1, as called in the table, went unchecked against the DNA. TRBV21-1 has pseudogene status. This receptor was identified in a woman aged 40-69 years with stage II lung adenocarcinoma. The CDR3 loop is CASSNHRGREGTEAFF. DNA for the CDR3: TGTGCCAGCAGCAACCACAGGGGGCGCGAGGGCACTGAAGCTTTCTTT.